Listed here are 15 T cell receptor beta chains from one sample, sequenced in a study of OX40 agonist ivuxolimab in advanced cancers. TCRdb's table, derived via immunoSEQ multiplex PCR, lists solely in-frame clones and lacks some. The profile shows 70,000 or so clones, about 85% of them singletons. The sequencing used CD4+ or CD8+ T cells sorted from blood, collected in a trial of the OX40 agonist ivuxolimab. These receptors all come from an adult with an advanced solid tumor such as melanoma, head and neck, liver or kidney cancer.

The chain has TRBV21-1 and TRBJ2-7; the D call of TRBD1 is as the table states it, not checked on the DNA. TRBV21-1 is described as a pseudogene. The CDR3 length is 17 residues. CDR3 in DNA: TGTGCCAGCAGCAAAGGCCAAGGGGGTCGTGCTGATTGCTGTCAGTACTTC. This sequence encodes CASSKGQGGRADCCQYF.

Comments on this clone: One end of the junction does not line up with germline, which may come from a read error. This chain links TRBV6-1 with TRBJ2-1, with 10 nucleotides matching TRBD2. CDR3 length: 16 amino acids. In germline, CDR1 is MNHNS, CDR2 SASEGT. The CDR3 loop is CASSEALASGRIEEFF. DNA of the CDR3: TGTGCCAGCAGTGAAGCACTGGCTAGCGGGAGAATTGAGGAGTTCTTC.

The chain joins TRBV9 to TRBJ1-3; no clear D. Trimming pared 3 bases from V and 0 bases from J, leaving 16 bases between. Germline loops: CDR1 SGDLS, CDR2 YYNGEE. The CDR3 length is 17 residues. CDR3 amino acids: CASSGYLGPNSGNTIYF. DNA of the CDR3: TGTGCCAGCAGCGGGTACCTCGGACCGAACTCTGGAAACACCATATATTTT.

The chain recombines TRBV11-2 with TRBJ1-3; no firm D call. This CDR3 comprises 11 residues. Trimming pared 5 bases from V and 2 bases from J, leaving 1 base between. Germline V lookup: CDR1 SGHAT, CDR2 FQNNGV. The CDR3 region is CASSPGNTIYF. The DNA for the CDR3 is TGTGCCAGCAGCCCTGGAAACACCATATATTTT.

The genes are TRBV10-2 and TRBJ2-5; D call uncertain. Deletions cut 5 bases from V and 5 bases from J, with 18 bases between. Germline V lookup: CDR1 WSHSY, CDR2 SAAADI. The CDR3 is 15 amino acids. The CDR3 DNA reads as TGCGCCAGCAGTCACAGTCAGCAACTGGCCGAGACCCAGTACTTC. It encodes CASSHSQQLAETQYF.

In DNA form, the CDR3 reads TGTGCCAGCAGTGAGGTGGTTAGTGGCGTAAACGGTTCACCCCTCCACTTT. Translating gives CASSEVVSGVNGSPLHF. The chain is built from TRBV6-1 and TRBJ1-6, with D unresolved. V was cut by 3 bases and J by 9 bases, with 21 bases left in between. CDR1 is MNHNS, CDR2 SASEGT, per germline. This CDR3 region has 17 residues.

The V and J genes are TRBV7-2 and TRBJ2-7; tentative D call: TRBD2 (5 bases). CDR1 SGHTA and CDR2 FQGNSA come from the germline V gene. This CDR3 comprises 11 residues. The V end was cut by 3 bases, the J end by 5 bases, with 5 bases between. The CDR3 DNA reads as TGTGCCAGCAGCTTCGGGGACGAGCAGTACTTC. Protein product: CASSFGDEQYF.

This clone was observed once. The chain is built from TRBV5-4 and TRBJ2-7; TRBD2 might be the D (6 bases). The CDR3 is made up of 14 amino acids. Trimming took 4 bases from V and 7 from J, leaving 18 bases between them. Germline V gene sequence: CDR1 SGHNT, CDR2 YYREEE (reference sequence). In nucleotides, the CDR3 is TGTGCCAGCAGCCCTGAAGGTGCGGGGTGGGAGCAGTACTTC. It codes for CASSPEGAGWEQYF.

The chain carries TRBV7-2 and TRBJ2-1; 9 nucleotides agree with TRBD1. V shed 5 bases and J 7 bases; nucleotides not matched to a gene: 9. Germline V gene lookup returns CDR1 SGHTA and CDR2 FQGNSA. This CDR3 contains 15 residues. The CDR3 DNA follows: TGTGCCAGCAGCACCCTACAGGGGGCGCGGAATGAGCAGTTCTTC. This translates into CASSTLQGARNEQFF.

The chain couples TRBV28 to TRBJ2-5; possibly TRBD1 for D (6 bases). Deletions cut 10 bases from V and 4 bases from J, with 13 bases between. From germline, CDR1 is MDHEN and CDR2 SYDVKM. CDR3 size: 12 residues. This CDR3 is CATQGQLETQYF. DNA of the CDR3: TGTGCCACTCAGGGGCAGTTAGAGACCCAGTACTTC.

This clone was seen a handful of times. Other nucleotide sequences from this sample produce the same CDR3. The J gene is TRBJ2-7, the V gene TRBV7-9, with D perhaps matching TRBD1 (6 bases). Deletions cut 1 base from V and 2 bases from J, with 9 bases between. The CDR3 is made up of 14 amino acids. Germline V gives CDR1 SEHNR, CDR2 FQNEAQ (reference sequence). CDR3 sequence reads: CASSLVGQTYEQYF. Here the CDR3 DNA reads TGTGCCAGCAGCTTAGTTGGACAGACCTACGAGCAGTACTTC.

This rearrangement joins TRBV7-9 to TRBJ1-2; D ambiguous. Trimming left V 5 bases short and J 6 bases short, with 13 bases between. CDR3 length equals 13 residues. Germline values: CDR1 SEHNR, CDR2 FQNEAQ (reference sequence). CDR3 region: CASSQDGGNGYTF. The CDR3 DNA sequence: TGTGCCAGCAGCCAAGATGGTGGAAATGGCTACACCTTC.

The chain is built from TRBV19 and TRBJ2-2; D may correspond to TRBD1 or TRBD2 (6 bases each). The CDR3 is 17 amino acids. The ends were cut back, 0 bases at V and 4 bases at J, with 15 bases in the middle. CDR1 is LNHDA, CDR2 SQIVND, per germline (reference sequence). The CDR3 sequence: CASSIERGVLGTGELFF. The CDR3 region has the DNA TGTGCCAGTAGTATAGAAAGGGGGGTACTAGGCACCGGGGAGCTGTTTTTT.

J is TRBJ2-2 and V is TRBV29-1; no clear D gene. The V end lost 4 bases, the J end lost 4 bases, and 13 bases lay between the germline ends. Per germline, CDR1 SQVTM and CDR2 ANQGSEA. The CDR3 consists of 14 residues. CDR3 DNA sequence: TGCAGCGTTGCGGGTCTTTGGGCCACCGGGGAGCTGTTTTTT. Translated: CSVAGLWATGELFF.

The V and J genes are TRBV6-5 and TRBJ2-5; D uncertain. V was cut by 0 bases and J by 4 bases, with 3 bases left in between. The germline CDR1 and CDR2 sequences are MNHEY and SVGAGI. This CDR3 has 12 residues. This CDR3 reads CASSYSAETQYF. The DNA of the CDR3 is TGTGCCAGCAGTTACTCGGCAGAGACCCAGTACTTC.